This TCR beta chain was identified during a study of blood T cell repertoires in COVID-19. In the study overall: Whether acute or convalescent, the COVID-19 samples came from the United States, Italy and Spain.

Sequencing used immunoSEQ multiplex PCR; TCRdb keeps in-frame clones, though not all of them. This table holds roughly 90,000 clones, 70% to 80% found once. V was pared by 2 bases and J by 6 bases, with 3 bases of the junction left unmatched. The CDR3 covers 15 residues. CDR1 MNHEY and CDR2 SMNVEV come from the germline V gene (reference sequence). This sequence originates from a human donor in a cohort sampled during active COVID-19. The sequenced sample was peripheral blood. The chain couples TRBV27 to TRBJ2-2; 10 nucleotides agree with TRBD2. CDR3: CASSLTSGAPGELFF. The CDR3 DNA reads TGTGCCAGCAGTTTAACTAGCGGGGCCCCCGGGGAGCTGTTTTTT.